A selection of T cell receptor beta chains follows, all from one sample in a study of breast tumors, draining lymph nodes, adjacent tissues. Each CDR3 protein is one row after TCRdb ran MiXCR on the multiplex PCR reads. Among fewer than 300,000 distinct CDR3 sequences, approximately 31% were seen once, and the ten largest hold 1.1% to 1.5%. The material sequenced was axillary lymph node tissue. These receptor sequences come from a female donor with breast cancer. Some clones in this sample may be carry-over from other donors' samples. Each CDR3 is given with its conserved first and last residue. A D gene is named only where the DNA matches it firmly. Size tells how often a clone was seen (once, few, many) or the class of an expanded clone, and some rows leave it out.

CDR3 | DNA | length | size | J | D | V
CSVDRGGYNEQFF | TGCAGCGTTGACAGGGGAGGGTACAATGAGCAGTTCTTC | 13 | many | TRBJ2-1 | NA | TRBV29-1
CASSLAPVGDHTQYF | TGTGCCAGCAGCTTAGCGCCGGTAGGGGATCATACGCAGTATTTT | 15 | many | TRBJ2-3 | NA | TRBV11-1
CSVVSGGSEERYF | TGCAGCGTTGTGAGTGGGGGTTCGGAGGAGCGGTATTTT | 13 | NA | TRBJ2-3 | NA | TRBV29-1
CASSQAPAGELFF | TGTGCCAGCAGCCAAGCACCCGCCGGGGAGCTGTTTTTT | 13 | many | TRBJ2-2 | NA | TRBV4-2
CASSFSRDTDTQYF | TGTGCCAGTAGTTTCAGCAGGGACACAGATACGCAGTATTTT | 14 | many | TRBJ2-3 | NA | TRBV19
CASSFTAGGPFSYNEQFF | TGTGCCAGCAGTTTCACAGCGGGAGGGCCTTTCTCCTACAATGAGCAGTTCTTC | 18 | few | TRBJ2-1 | TRBD2 | TRBV28
CSAPLAGGSSYNEQFF | TGCAGTGCTCCTCTCGCGGGAGGGAGCTCCTACAATGAGCAGTTCTTC | 16 | many | TRBJ2-1 | TRBD2 | TRBV20-1
CASSPRSGGGETQHF | TGTGCCAGCAGCCCCCGGTCCGGGGGAGGAGAGACCCAGCACTTC | 15 | many | TRBJ2-5 | NA | TRBV7-9
CAISEPGAGDTQYF | TGTGCCATCAGTGAGCCCGGGGCAGGAGATACGCAGTATTTT | 14 | many | TRBJ2-3 | NA | TRBV10-3
CSFEQGVGQETQYF | TGCAGCTTCGAACAGGGAGTTGGGCAAGAGACCCAGTACTTC | 14 | NA | TRBJ2-5 | NA | TRBV29-1
CASKEGGRYNEQFF | TGCGCCAGCAAGGAGGGAGGAAGGTACAATGAGCAGTTCTTC | 14 | many | TRBJ2-1 | NA | TRBV10-2
CASSFWGNTEAFF | TGTGCCAGCAGCTTTTGGGGCAACACTGAAGCTTTCTTT | 13 | NA | TRBJ1-1 | NA | TRBV7-2
CAGSPGTSGWADTQYF | TGTGCCGGTAGTCCGGGGACTAGCGGATGGGCAGATACGCAGTATTTT | 16 | many | TRBJ2-3 | TRBD2 | TRBV19
CASSHLGGGTGGLNEQFF | TGTGCCAGCAGCCATCTGGGGGGAGGGACAGGGGGCCTGAATGAGCAGTTCTTC | 18 | many | TRBJ2-1 | TRBD1 | TRBV4-2
CASSLWGQGRETQYF | TGTGCCAGCAGTTTATGGGGACAGGGAAGAGAGACCCAGTACTTC | 15 | many | TRBJ2-5 | TRBD1 | TRBV12-3/TRBV12-4
CASSIGGWNEQFF | TGTGCCAGTAGTATAGGGGGCTGGAATGAGCAGTTCTTC | 13 | many | TRBJ2-1 | NA | TRBV19
CASSLHQLQGPYSNQPQHF | TGTGCCAGCAGCTTGCACCAGTTACAGGGCCCGTATAGCAATCAGCCCCAGCATTTT | 19 | NA | TRBJ1-5 | NA | TRBV5-4
CASRDNRGNQPQHF | TGTGCCAGCAGGGATAACAGGGGCAATCAGCCCCAGCATTTT | 14 | NA | TRBJ1-5 | NA | TRBV2
CASSLERRPPYNEQFF | TGTGCCAGCAGCTTAGAGCGGCGTCCGCCTTACAATGAGCAGTTCTTC | 16 | many | TRBJ2-1 | NA | TRBV7-3
CAWGLAGVGVQYF | TGTGCCTGGGGACTAGCGGGAGTAGGTGTGCAGTACTTC | 13 | many | TRBJ2-7 | TRBD2 | TRBV30
CASKSKRTPVFGANVLTF | TGTGCCAGCAAGTCGAAAAGGACGCCCGTTTTTGGGGCCAACGTCCTGACTTTC | 18 | many | TRBJ2-6 | NA | TRBV28
CSPGGTLNYGYTF | TGCAGCCCAGGAGGGACACTTAACTATGGCTACACCTTC | 13 | NA | TRBJ1-2 | NA | TRBV20-1
CASSPYTTSYNEQFF | TGTGCCAGCAGCCCGTACACCACCTCCTACAATGAGCAGTTCTTC | 15 | many | TRBJ2-1 | NA | TRBV5-8
CASTTSAKPNTGELFF | TGTGCCAGCACCACCTCGGCCAAACCGAACACCGGGGAGCTGTTTTTT | 16 | many | TRBJ2-2 | NA | TRBV12-3/TRBV12-4
CASSVGPGSPTADTQYF | TGTGCCAGCAGCGTGGGGCCCGGGTCCCCTACCGCAGATACGCAGTATTTT | 17 | many | TRBJ2-3 | NA | TRBV9